This T cell receptor beta chain derives from a study of TIL therapy for anti-PD-1-resistant metastatic lung cancer. The wider study: Tumors carried a median about 1.5 non-synonymous mutations per megabase.

The libraries were made with immunoSEQ v3. The table came from immunoSEQ multiplex PCR; TCRdb's copy has only in-frame clones and leaves some out. The data contain nearly 9,500 clones, around 75% of them singletons. The V end lost 2 bases, the J end lost 5 bases, and 12 bases lay between the germline ends. The germline CDR1 and CDR2 sequences are MNHNY and SVGAGI (reference sequence). The CDR3 is 14 residues long. Note on this clone: Its antigen is unknown.

Study-wide results and limits: Many TIL product clones were absent from baseline tumor, suggesting clonal contraction.

Time point denoted: pre-treatment sample, taken before nivolumab and TIL therapy. Pleural nodules or supraclavicular lymph nodes made up most of the excised metastases sampled. Tumors were harvested before any PD-1/PD-L1 blockade. Patients were adults with stage 4 NSCLC. The TCR comes from a person between 25 and 79 years old with non-small cell lung cancer. The chain has TRBV6-6 and TRBJ2-5; D may be TRBD1 or TRBD2 (5 bases each). Source: tumor tissue, taken at baseline. The CDR3 region has the DNA TGTGCCAGCAGTTACAGAGGGGCGTATGAGACCCAGTACTTC. Protein product: CASSYRGAYETQYF.